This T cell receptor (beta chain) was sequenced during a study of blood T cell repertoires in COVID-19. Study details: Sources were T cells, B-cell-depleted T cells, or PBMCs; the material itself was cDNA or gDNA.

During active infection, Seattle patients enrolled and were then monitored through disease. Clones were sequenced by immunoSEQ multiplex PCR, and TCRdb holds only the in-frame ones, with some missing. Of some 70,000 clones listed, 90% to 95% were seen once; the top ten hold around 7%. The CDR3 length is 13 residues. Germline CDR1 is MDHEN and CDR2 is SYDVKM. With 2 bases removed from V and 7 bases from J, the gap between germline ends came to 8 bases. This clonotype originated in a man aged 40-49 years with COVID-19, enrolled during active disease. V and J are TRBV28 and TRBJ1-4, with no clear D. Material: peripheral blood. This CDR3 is CASSLGQVEKLFF. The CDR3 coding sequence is TGTGCCAGCAGTTTAGGCCAGGTTGAAAAACTGTTTTTT.